Following are 29 T cell receptor beta chains from one sample sequenced in a study of T cells in Graves' hyperthyroidism and ophthalmopathy. Regions amplified from RNA transcripts were the TCR beta CDR3 regions. TCR CDR3 underwent first-round RT-PCR with the HTBI primer set. TCRdb re-called the multiplex PCR reads with MiXCR, one entry per CDR3 protein. The table has 530,000 or so distinct CDR3 sequences, approximately 25% seen once; the top ten hold roughly 12%. The sequencing sample was made of blood. The source is a woman aged 25 to 39 with Graves' ophthalmopathy.

This clonotype was found many times. The rearrangement links TRBV5-6 to TRBJ1-5; 7 nucleotides align to TRBD1. The CDR3 spans 18 residues. Per the germline V gene, CDR1 is SGHDT and CDR2 is YYEEEE. Trimming took 0 bases from V and 1 from J; bases not matched to a gene: 10. In DNA, the CDR3 is TGTGCCAGCAGCTTGGTAGGCGGACAGGACCTAAGCAATCAGCCCCAGCATTTT. Translating it yields CASSLVGGQDLSNQPQHF.

This rearrangement joins TRBV4-2 to TRBJ2-2; D uncertain. The ends were cut back, 1 base at V and 2 bases at J, with 8 bases in the middle. CDR3 size: 15 residues. CDR1 is LGHNA, CDR2 YNFKEQ, per germline. CDR3 loop: CASSQGTDNTGELFF. CDR3 bases: TGTGCCAGCAGCCAAGGGACGGACAACACCGGGGAGCTGTTTTTT.

This chain links TRBV5-1 with TRBJ2-5; no reliable D call. The length of the CDR3 is 14 residues. Trimming removed 0 bases from V and 3 bases from J, with 9 bases in between. Germline V gives CDR1 SGHRS, CDR2 YFSETQ. In DNA, the CDR3 is TGCGCCAGCAGCTTGGGGTTGCAGAAAGAGACCCAGTACTTC. Encoded protein: CASSLGLQKETQYF.

The V call is TRBV12-3 or TRBV12-4, the J call TRBJ1-5, with 11 bases identical to TRBD1. With V trimmed by 2 bases and J by 2 bases, 5 bases remained unmatched. The CDR3 runs 17 residues. DNA for the CDR3: TGTGCCAGCAGTTTAAGGACAGGGGGCGAGGGCAATCAGCCCCAGCATTTT. Translation: CASSLRTGGEGNQPQHF.

CDR3: CASSLAGPTGQYF. The CDR3 DNA reads as TGTGCCAGCAGTTTGGCAGGTCCTACGGGGCAGTACTTC. This chain uses TRBV6-5 with TRBJ2-7; no reliable D call. The CDR3 is 13 residues long. Germline lookup yields CDR1 MNHEY and CDR2 SVGAGI. V was shortened by 4 bases and J by 9 bases, with 16 bases between the two germline ends.

This clonotype was seen many times. This chain connects TRBV9 to TRBJ2-5; 7 nucleotides agree with TRBD2. This CDR3 has 14 residues. CDR1 SGDLS and CDR2 YYNGEE come from the germline V gene. Trimming cost V 2 bases and J 4 bases; bases outside gene matches: 5. The CDR3 sequence is CASSVGGSSETQYF. As DNA, the CDR3 is TGTGCCAGCAGCGTGGGAGGGTCTTCAGAGACCCAGTACTTC.

This clonotype was observed many times. The rearrangement uses TRBV6-5 and TRBJ1-1, with D perhaps TRBD1 (6 bases). With 0 bases removed from V and 12 bases from J, the gap between germline ends came to 14 bases. In germline, CDR1 is MNHEY, CDR2 SVGAGI. The CDR3 contains 13 residues. The CDR3 reads CASSYSLGGATFF. As DNA, the CDR3 is TGTGCCAGCAGTTACTCATTGGGGGGCGCGACTTTCTTT.

The chain is built from TRBV2 and TRBJ1-1; D call uncertain. Germline CDR1 is SNHLY and CDR2 is FYNNEI. The CDR3 is made up of 13 amino acids. Trimming stripped 7 bases from V and 1 base from J, with 10 bases between. The CDR3, as DNA: TGTGCCAGCATCACCAGCCGGAACACTGAAGCTTTCTTT. Protein product: CASITSRNTEAFF.

This chain joins TRBV19 and TRBJ1-1; D is undetermined. Trimming shortened V by 7 bases and J by 3 bases, and 15 bases separated the two germline ends. CDR1 is LNHDA and CDR2 is SQIVND in the germline V gene (reference sequence). This CDR3 is built from 14 residues. The CDR3 protein is CASTNPGIDTEAFF. The CDR3 bases are TGTGCCAGTACCAATCCGGGAATTGACACTGAAGCTTTCTTT.

This clonotype was detected many times. The junction and the germline gene differ at one end; a read error may be behind it. This chain links TRBV29-1 with TRBJ2-5; a possible D gene is TRBD2 (6 bases). CDR3 length: 13 residues. Germline-derived CDR1 and CDR2 are SQVTM and ANQGSEA. The chain's CDR3 is CSVEVGRRETQYF. The CDR3 DNA sequence: TGCAGCGTCGAAGTGGGGAGGAGAGAGACCCAGTACTTC.

Many counts were recorded for this clonotype. This rearrangement joins TRBV5-8 to TRBJ1-5; TRBD1 matches at 9 bases. The CDR3 contains 16 residues. The V segment lost 4 bases and the J segment 4 bases; nucleotides outside the gene matches: 9. The germline V gene has CDR1 SGHTS and CDR2 YDEGEE. The CDR3 DNA reads as TGTGCCAGCAGCCCATTCGCCGGGACAGGGAATCAGCCCCAGCATTTT. Residues: CASSPFAGTGNQPQHF.

CDR3 coding DNA: TGTGCCAGCAGTTCAGGACAGGGCGGGCCCGAGACCCAGTACTTC. Translating gives CASSSGQGGPETQYF. The gene calls are TRBV12-3 or TRBV12-4 and TRBJ2-5; the match to TRBD1 covers 8 bases. CDR3 length equals 15 residues. With 4 bases clipped from V and 5 bases from J, the junction kept 9 bases outside the gene matches.

There are many counts of this clonotype. The rearrangement joins TRBV7-9 to TRBJ1-1, with a possible D match to TRBD1 (6 bases). Per the germline V gene, CDR1 is SEHNR and CDR2 is FQNEAQ (reference sequence). V shed 2 bases and J shed 1 base, with 11 bases lying between them. The CDR3 is 15 amino acids. CDR3 in DNA: TGTGCCAGCAGCTTATGGCAGGGGCAGAACACTGAAGCTTTCTTT. It is translated as CASSLWQGQNTEAFF.

This clonotype was counted a few times. As DNA, the CDR3 is TGTGCCATCTCGATCGGCTCAACGGCTGAAGCTTTCTTT. Translated, it gives CAISIGSTAEAFF. The V gene is TRBV12-3 or TRBV12-4, the J gene TRBJ1-1; no definite D call. With 10 bases removed from V and 6 bases from J, the gap between germline ends came to 18 bases. The CDR3 has 13 residues.

This clonotype was recorded at least ten times. The chain employs TRBV6-1 and TRBJ2-5; possible D gene TRBD1, 6 bases. There are 13 residues in the CDR3. The germline CDR1 and CDR2 sequences are MNHNS and SASEGT. V was clipped by 6 bases and J by 5 bases, with 13 bases between them. The CDR3 spells CASRVDRLETQYF. In DNA, the CDR3 is TGTGCCAGCAGAGTTGACAGGCTTGAGACCCAGTACTTC.

The chain uses TRBV11-2 and TRBJ2-7, with TRBD2 matching 10 bases. Germline V CDR1 and CDR2: SGHAT, FQNNGV. After removal of 2 bases from V and 1 base from J, the junction contained 14 bases not matched to a gene. This CDR3 has 19 residues. CDR3 bases: TGTGCCAGCAGCTTATGGCTCCGGGGGGCTAGCGGGGGATCCTACGAGCAGTACTTC. Protein product: CASSLWLRGASGGSYEQYF.

This clonotype was seen at least ten times. This chain connects TRBV7-3 to TRBJ2-5; tentative D call: TRBD2 (6 bases). This CDR3 comprises 15 residues. Trimming took 2 bases from V and 4 from J, leaving 14 bases between them. CDR1 is SGHTA, CDR2 FQGTGA, per germline. CDR3 in DNA: TGTGCCAGCAGCTTAGCGCCGGGGGTGAGAGAGACCCAGTACTTC. This gives the protein CASSLAPGVRETQYF. The whole variable domain, remainder taken from reference TRBV7-3 and TRBJ2-5, is GAGVSQTPSNKVTEKGKYVELRCDPISGHTALYWYRQSLGQGPEFLIYFQGTGAADDSGLPNDRFFAVRPEGSVSTLKIQRTERGDSAVYLCASSLAPGVRETQYFGPGTRLLVL.

There are many counts of this clonotype. The chain recombines TRBV11-1 with TRBJ2-7, with 8 bases that match TRBD1. The CDR3 is 16 residues long. With V trimmed by 2 bases and J by 5 bases, 11 bases remained unmatched. Germline V gene data show CDR1 as SGHAT and CDR2 as FQDESV (reference sequence). This CDR3 is CASSLYAGQVVDEQYF. CDR3 sequence (DNA): TGTGCCAGCAGCTTATATGCGGGACAGGTGGTTGACGAGCAGTACTTC.

In its sample, this clonotype was seen a few times. The chain uses TRBV19 and TRBJ1-1; D is undetermined. Trimming shortened V by 3 bases and J by 2 bases, and 13 bases separated the two germline ends. This CDR3 spans 15 amino acids. Germline assignment: CDR1 LNHDA and CDR2 SQIVND (reference sequence). The CDR3: CASSIHIERNTEAFF. For the CDR3, the DNA is TGTGCCAGTAGTATCCATATCGAGAGAAACACTGAAGCTTTCTTT.

This clonotype showed up many times. The chain combines TRBV2 with TRBJ2-7; D possibly uses TRBD1 or TRBD2 (6 bases each). The CDR3 runs 18 residues. Trimming pared 4 bases from V and 3 bases from J, leaving 25 bases between. From germline, CDR1 is SNHLY and CDR2 FYNNEI. CDR3 in DNA: TGTGCCAGCAGTGTCCTGAGAGGGGGGCCAGGGGACTTCTACGAGCAGTACTTC. Protein product: CASSVLRGGPGDFYEQYF. The full variable domain, completed using reference TRBV2 and TRBJ2-7, is EPEVTQTPSHQVTQMGQEVILRCVPISNHLYFYWYRQILGQKVEFLVSFYNNEISEKSEIFDDQFSVERPDGSNFTLKIRSTKLEDSAMYFCASSVLRGGPGDFYEQYFGPGTRLTVT.

This clonotype occurred many times. This chain connects TRBV5-1 to TRBJ2-7, with 7 bases lining up with TRBD1. The CDR3 has 14 amino acids. With V trimmed by 9 bases and J by 5 bases, 14 bases remained unmatched. CDR1 and CDR2 (germline): SGHRS, YFSETQ. The CDR3 reads CATSPMTGTDEQYF. CDR3 in DNA: TGCGCCACCTCCCCTATGACAGGGACCGACGAGCAGTACTTC.

This clonotype was seen ten or more times. This chain uses TRBV19 with TRBJ1-1, with D perhaps TRBD1 (6 bases). The CDR3 spans 15 residues. Trimming cost V 5 bases and J 5 bases, with 18 bases left between them. Germline V gene lookup returns CDR1 LNHDA and CDR2 SQIVND (reference sequence). CDR3 loop: CASSLNRVFETEAFF. CDR3 sequence (DNA): TGTGCCAGTAGTCTCAACAGGGTATTCGAAACTGAAGCTTTCTTT.

A few counts support this clonotype. V gene TRBV4-1 combines with J gene TRBJ2-5, with 10 bases that match TRBD2. Germline V gene lookup returns CDR1 MGHRA and CDR2 YSYEKL. J lost 6 bases, V lost 4 bases, and 5 bases had no gene match. This CDR3 spans 14 amino acids. In nucleotides, the CDR3 is TGCGCCAGCAGCCCGGGACTAGCGATGAAGACCCAGTACTTC. Its translation is CASSPGLAMKTQYF.

The table lists this clonotype with many counts. DNA for the CDR3: TGTGCCAGCAGCTCCGGGACTAGCGGGGGGAACGACCAAGAGACCCAGTACTTC. Encoded protein: CASSSGTSGGNDQETQYF. The rearrangement uses TRBV7-8 and TRBJ2-5; TRBD2 matches at 15 bases. The germline V gene has CDR1 SGHVS and CDR2 FQNEAQ. CDR3 size: 18 residues. V trimming: 4 bases; J trimming: 0 bases; junction bases outside the gene matches: 6. The full variable domain, completed using reference TRBV7-8 and TRBJ2-5, is GAGVSQSPRYKVAKRGQDVALRCDPISGHVSLFWYQQALGQGPEFLTYFQNEAQLDKSGLPSDRFFAERPEGSVSTLKIQRTQQEDSAVYLCASSSGTSGGNDQETQYFGPGTRLLVL.

The chain uses TRBV6-1 and TRBJ2-4, with 9 bases lining up with TRBD1. The V segment lost 3 bases and the J segment 7 bases; nucleotides outside the gene matches: 4. The CDR3 extends over 14 amino acids. Germline CDR1 reads MNHNS; CDR2 reads SASEGT. The CDR3 region has the DNA TGTGCCAGCAGTGATGGGACAGGGTATAACATTCAGTACTTC. It translates to CASSDGTGYNIQYF.

Details on this clonotype: This may come from a read error, since a much larger clone is one base off. This chain joins TRBV2 and TRBJ1-1, with D possibly matching TRBD1 (6 bases). CDR3 length: 14 residues. CDR1 and CDR2 from the germline V gene are SNHLY and FYNNEI. The V end was cut by 7 bases, the J end by 1 base, with 13 bases between. The DNA for the CDR3 is TGTGCCAGCACCCGGGACACAACGAACACTGAAGCTTTCTTT. The encoded protein is CASTRDTTNTEAFF.

This clonotype was observed at least ten times. The V and J genes are TRBV20-1 and TRBJ1-1, with TRBD1 matching 7 bases. Germline V gives CDR1 DFQATT, CDR2 SNEGSKA (reference sequence). The J segment lost 1 base and the V segment lost 4 bases, leaving 12 bases of the junction unmatched. The CDR3 spans 16 residues. CDR3 region: CSATTGPGTANTEAFF. The CDR3 nucleotides read TGCAGTGCTACTACAGGTCCCGGGACAGCGAACACTGAAGCTTTCTTT.

This clonotype was seen ten or more times. The chain employs TRBV12-3 or TRBV12-4 and TRBJ2-3; D is undetermined. CDR3 size: 14 residues. V was clipped by 6 bases and J by 0 bases, with 10 bases between them. This CDR3 is CASSKKDSTDTQYF. The CDR3 DNA reads as TGTGCCAGCAGCAAGAAGGACAGCACAGATACGCAGTATTTT.

This clonotype was counted ten times or more. V and J are TRBV3-1 and TRBJ1-1, with no clear D. CDR1 and CDR2 from the germline V gene are LGHDT and YNNKEL (reference sequence). The CDR3 totals 14 residues. V was pared by 2 bases and J by 3 bases, with 10 bases between. The CDR3 loop is CASSQRPSDTEAFF. The CDR3 DNA is TGTGCCAGCAGCCAAAGACCTTCCGACACTGAAGCTTTCTTT.